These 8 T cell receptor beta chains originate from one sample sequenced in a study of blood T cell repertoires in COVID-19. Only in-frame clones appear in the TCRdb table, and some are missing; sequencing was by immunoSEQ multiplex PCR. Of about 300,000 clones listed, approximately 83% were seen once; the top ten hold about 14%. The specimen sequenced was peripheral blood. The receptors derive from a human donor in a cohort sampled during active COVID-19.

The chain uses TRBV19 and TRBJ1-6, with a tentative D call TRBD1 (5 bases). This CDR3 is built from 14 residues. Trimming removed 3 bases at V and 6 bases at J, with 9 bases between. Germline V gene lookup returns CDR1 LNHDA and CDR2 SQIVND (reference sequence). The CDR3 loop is CASSIGGANSPLHF. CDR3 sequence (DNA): TGTGCCAGTAGTATCGGTGGGGCTAATTCACCCCTCCACTTT.

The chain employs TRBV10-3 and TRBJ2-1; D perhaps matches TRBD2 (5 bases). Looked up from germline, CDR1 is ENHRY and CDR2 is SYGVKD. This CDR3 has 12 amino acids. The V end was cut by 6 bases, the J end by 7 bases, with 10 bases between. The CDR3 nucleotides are TGTGCCATCAGCCCTGGGGAGAATGAGCAGTTCTTC. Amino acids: CAISPGENEQFF.

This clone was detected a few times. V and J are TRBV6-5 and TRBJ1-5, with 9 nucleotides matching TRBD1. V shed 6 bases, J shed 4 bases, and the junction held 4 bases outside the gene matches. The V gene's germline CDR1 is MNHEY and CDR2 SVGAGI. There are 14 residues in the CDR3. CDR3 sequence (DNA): TGTGCCAGCAGGGGGACAGGGAGGAATCAGCCCCAGCATTTT. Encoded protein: CASRGTGRNQPQHF.

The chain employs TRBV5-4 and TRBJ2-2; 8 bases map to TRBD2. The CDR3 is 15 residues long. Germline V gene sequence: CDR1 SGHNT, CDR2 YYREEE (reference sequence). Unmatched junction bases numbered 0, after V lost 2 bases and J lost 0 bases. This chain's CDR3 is CASSLAGANTGELFF. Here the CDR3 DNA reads TGTGCCAGCAGCTTAGCGGGAGCGAACACCGGGGAGCTGTTTTTT.

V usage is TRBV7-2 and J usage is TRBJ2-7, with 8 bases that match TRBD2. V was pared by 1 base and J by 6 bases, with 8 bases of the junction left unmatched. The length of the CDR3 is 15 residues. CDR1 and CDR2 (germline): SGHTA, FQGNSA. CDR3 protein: CASSLEVAGRGEQYF. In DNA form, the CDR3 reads TGTGCCAGCAGCTTAGAGGTAGCGGGAAGGGGCGAGCAGTACTTC. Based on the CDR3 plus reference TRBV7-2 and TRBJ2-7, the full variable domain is GAGVSQSPSNKVTEKGKDVELRCDPISGHTALYWYRQSLGQGLEFLIYFQGNSAPDKSGLPSDRFSAERTGGSVSTLTIQRTQQEDSAVYLCASSLEVAGRGEQYFGPGTRLTVT.

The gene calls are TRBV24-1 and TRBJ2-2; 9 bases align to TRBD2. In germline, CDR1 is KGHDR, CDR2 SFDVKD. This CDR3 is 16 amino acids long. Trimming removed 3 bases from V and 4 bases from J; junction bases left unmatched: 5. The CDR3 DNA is TGTGCCACCAGTGATGCACTAGCGGGTAGCACCGGGGAGCTGTTTTTT. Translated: CATSDALAGSTGELFF.

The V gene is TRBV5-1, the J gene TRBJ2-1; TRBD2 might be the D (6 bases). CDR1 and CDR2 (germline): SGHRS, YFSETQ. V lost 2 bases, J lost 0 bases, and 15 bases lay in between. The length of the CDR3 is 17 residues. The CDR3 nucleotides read TGCGCCAGCAGCTTAAGGGATCGGGAGAACTCCTACAATGAGCAGTTCTTC. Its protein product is CASSLRDRENSYNEQFF.

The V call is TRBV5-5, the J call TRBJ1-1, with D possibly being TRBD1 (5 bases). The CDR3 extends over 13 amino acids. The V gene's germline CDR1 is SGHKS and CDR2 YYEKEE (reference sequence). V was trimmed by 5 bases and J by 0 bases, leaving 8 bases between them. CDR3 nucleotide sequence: TGTGCCAGCAGAGAGACAGTGAACACTGAAGCTTTCTTT. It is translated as CASRETVNTEAFF. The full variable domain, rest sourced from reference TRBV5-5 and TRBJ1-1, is DAGVTQSPTHLIKTRGQQVTLRCSPISGHKSVSWYQQVLGQGPQFIFQYYEKEERGRGNFPDRFSARQFPNYSSELNVNALLLGDSALYLCASRETVNTEAFFGQGTRLTVV.